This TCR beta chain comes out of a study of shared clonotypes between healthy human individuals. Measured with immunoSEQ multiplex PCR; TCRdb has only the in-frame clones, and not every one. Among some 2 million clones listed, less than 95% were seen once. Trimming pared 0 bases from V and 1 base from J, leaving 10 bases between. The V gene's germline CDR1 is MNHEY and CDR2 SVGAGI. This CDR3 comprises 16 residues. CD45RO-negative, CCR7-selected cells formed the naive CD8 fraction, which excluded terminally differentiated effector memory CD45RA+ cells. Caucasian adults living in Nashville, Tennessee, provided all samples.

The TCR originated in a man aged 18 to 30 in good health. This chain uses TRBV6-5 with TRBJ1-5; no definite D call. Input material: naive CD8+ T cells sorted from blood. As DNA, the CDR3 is TGTGCCAGCAGTTACTCGGGCCACCGAAGCAATCAGCCCCAGCATTTT. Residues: CASSYSGHRSNQPQHF.